This T cell receptor beta chain was sequenced for a study of response to subunit inactivated influenza vaccine. General study points: Only a handful of new T cells, the authors suggested, are recruited with each seasonal influenza vaccination.

On this clonotype: What it binds is unknown.

The CDR3 has 16 amino acids. Germline loops: CDR1 SGHDT, CDR2 YYEEEE. Trimming took 2 bases from V and 1 from J, leaving 10 bases between them. TCRdb itself ran the RT-PCR reads through MiXCR, one entry per CDR3 protein. The profile shows around 650,000 distinct CDR3 sequences, around 14% of them singletons. The TCR was taken from a man aged 50 to 59 who received an inactivated influenza vaccine. The chain links TRBV5-6 to TRBJ1-6, with D perhaps matching TRBD1 (6 bases). Sequencing was performed on PBMCs from blood, taken approximately 12 days after vaccination. The CDR3 reads CASSFQGFSYNSPLHF. In nucleotides, the CDR3 is TGTGCCAGCAGCTTTCAGGGGTTTTCCTATAATTCACCCCTCCACTTT.